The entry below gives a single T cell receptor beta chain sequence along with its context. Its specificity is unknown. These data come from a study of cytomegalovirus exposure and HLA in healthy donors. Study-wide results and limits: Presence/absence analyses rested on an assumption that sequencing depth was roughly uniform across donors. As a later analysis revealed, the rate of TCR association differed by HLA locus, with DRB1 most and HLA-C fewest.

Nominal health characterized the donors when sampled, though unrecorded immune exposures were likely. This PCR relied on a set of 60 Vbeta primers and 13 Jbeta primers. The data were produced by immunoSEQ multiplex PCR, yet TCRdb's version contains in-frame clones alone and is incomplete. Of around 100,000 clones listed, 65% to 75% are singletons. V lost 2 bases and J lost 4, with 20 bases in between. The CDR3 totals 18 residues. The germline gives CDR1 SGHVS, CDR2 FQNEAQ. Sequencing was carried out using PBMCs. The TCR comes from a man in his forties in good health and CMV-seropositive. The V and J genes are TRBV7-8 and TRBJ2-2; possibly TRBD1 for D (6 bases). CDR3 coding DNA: TGTGCCAGCAGCTTATTGATTGGGGGCGGCGAGGGCACCGGGGAGCTGTTTTTT. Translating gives CASSLLIGGGEGTGELFF.